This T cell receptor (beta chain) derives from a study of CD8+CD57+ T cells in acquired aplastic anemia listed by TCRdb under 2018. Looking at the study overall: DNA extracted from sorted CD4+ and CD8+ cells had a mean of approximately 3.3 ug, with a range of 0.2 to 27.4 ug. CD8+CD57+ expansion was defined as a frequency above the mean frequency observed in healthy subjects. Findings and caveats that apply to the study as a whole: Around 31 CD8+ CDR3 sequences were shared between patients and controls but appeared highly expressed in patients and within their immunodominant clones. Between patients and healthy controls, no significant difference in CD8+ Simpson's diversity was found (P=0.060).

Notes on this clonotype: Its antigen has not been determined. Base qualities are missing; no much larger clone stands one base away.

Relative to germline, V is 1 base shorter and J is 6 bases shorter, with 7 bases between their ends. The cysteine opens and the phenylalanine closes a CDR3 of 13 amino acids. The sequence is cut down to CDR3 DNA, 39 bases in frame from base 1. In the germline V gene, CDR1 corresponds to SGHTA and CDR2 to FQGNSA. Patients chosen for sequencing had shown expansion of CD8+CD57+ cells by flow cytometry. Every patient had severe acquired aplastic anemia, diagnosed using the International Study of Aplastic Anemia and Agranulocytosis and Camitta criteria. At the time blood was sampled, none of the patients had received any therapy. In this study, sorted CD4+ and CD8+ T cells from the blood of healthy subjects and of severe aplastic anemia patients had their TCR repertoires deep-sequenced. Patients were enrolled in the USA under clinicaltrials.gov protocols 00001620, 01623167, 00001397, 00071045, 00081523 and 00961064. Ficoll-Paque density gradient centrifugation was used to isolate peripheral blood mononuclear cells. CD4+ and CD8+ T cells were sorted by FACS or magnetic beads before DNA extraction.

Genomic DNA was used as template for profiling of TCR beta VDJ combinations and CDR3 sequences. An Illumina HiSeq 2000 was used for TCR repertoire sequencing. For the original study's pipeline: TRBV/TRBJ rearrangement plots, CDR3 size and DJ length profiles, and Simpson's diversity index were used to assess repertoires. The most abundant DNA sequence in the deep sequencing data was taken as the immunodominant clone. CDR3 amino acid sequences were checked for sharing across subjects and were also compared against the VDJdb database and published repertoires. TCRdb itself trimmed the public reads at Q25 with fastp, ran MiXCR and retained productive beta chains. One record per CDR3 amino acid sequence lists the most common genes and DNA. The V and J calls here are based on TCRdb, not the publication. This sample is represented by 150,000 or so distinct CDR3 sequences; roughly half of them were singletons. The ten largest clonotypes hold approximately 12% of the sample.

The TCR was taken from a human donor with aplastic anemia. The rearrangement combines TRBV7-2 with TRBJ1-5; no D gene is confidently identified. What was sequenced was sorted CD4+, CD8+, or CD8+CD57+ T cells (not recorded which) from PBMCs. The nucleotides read TGTGCCAGCAGCTTAGGGGCCGTTCAGCCCCAGCATTTT. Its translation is CASSLGAVQPQHF.